Below, 22 T cell receptor beta chains from the same sample are listed, as sequenced in a study of blood T cell repertoires in COVID-19. Sequencing used immunoSEQ multiplex PCR; TCRdb keeps in-frame clones, though not all of them. The data show over 200,000 clones, 75% to 90% seen once. Material: peripheral blood. These receptor sequences come from a man aged 25-40 years who had recovered from COVID-19.

The chain has TRBV5-1 and TRBJ2-3; D is possibly TRBD2 (7 bases). V lost 3 bases, J lost 0 bases, and 14 bases lay in between. Germline assignment: CDR1 SGHRS and CDR2 YFSETQ. The CDR3 contains 16 residues. CDR3 region: CASSWGAGVSTDTQYF. The CDR3 DNA reads TGCGCCAGCAGCTGGGGGGCGGGGGTGAGCACAGATACGCAGTATTTT. The full variable domain, its missing parts supplied by reference TRBV5-1 and TRBJ2-3, is KAGVTQTPRYLIKTRGQQVTLSCSPISGHRSVSWYQQTPGQGLQFLFEYFSETQRNKGNFPGRFSGRQFSNSRSEMNVSTLELGDSALYLCASSWGAGVSTDTQYFGPGTRLTVL.

The rearrangement links TRBV10-3 to TRBJ2-7; D is uncertain. The V gene lost 3 bases and the J gene lost 1 base, with 7 bases spanning the gap. Germline CDR1 ENHRY, CDR2 SYGVKD. This CDR3 has 13 residues. The CDR3 DNA sequence: TGTGCCATCAGTGACAGGTTGTCCTACGAGCAGTACTTC. Translation: CAISDRLSYEQYF.

This chain uses TRBV27 with TRBJ2-3, with 9 bases fitting TRBD2. This CDR3 comprises 15 residues. Germline assignment: CDR1 MNHEY and CDR2 SMNVEV (reference sequence). V shed 5 bases and J 4 bases; nucleotides not matched to a gene: 7. In nucleotides, the CDR3 is TGTGCCAGCAGTCTCCAGCGGGGGGCCCCAGATACGCAGTATTTT. This codes for CASSLQRGAPDTQYF.

The chain combines TRBV3-1 (or the pseudogene TRBV3-2) with TRBJ1-3; D is unclear. CDR1 is LGHDT, CDR2 YNNKEL, per germline (reference sequence). There are 14 residues in the CDR3. V was clipped by 4 bases and J by 0 bases, with 7 bases between them. CDR3 DNA sequence: TGTGCCAGCAGCCCAAGGAGCTCTGGAAACACCATATATTTT. Amino acid sequence: CASSPRSSGNTIYF.

As concerns this clone: The junction departs from germline at one end; a sequencing error may be responsible. The rearrangement uses TRBV6-2 or TRBV6-3 and TRBJ1-2, with D possibly TRBD1 on 5 matching bases. This CDR3 contains 18 residues. Germline CDR1 and CDR2: MNHEY and SVGEGT. CDR3 nucleotide sequence: TGTGCCAGCAGTATCCCCACGGTCCGACAGCGAACTAACTCTGGCTACACCTTC. Translating it yields CASSIPTVRQRTNSGYTF.

The chain couples TRBV12-3 or TRBV12-4 to TRBJ1-1; D remains unclear. V gave up 7 bases and J gave up 2 bases, with 11 bases separating them. The CDR3 totals 13 residues. The CDR3 sequence is CASIFALNTEAFF. For the CDR3, the DNA is TGTGCCAGCATTTTCGCCCTAAACACTGAAGCTTTCTTT.

This rearrangement joins TRBV24-1 to TRBJ2-6, with 8 nucleotides matching TRBD1. Per germline, CDR1 KGHDR and CDR2 SFDVKD. The ends lost 3 bases at V and 13 bases at J; junction bases unmatched: 10. The CDR3 covers 15 residues. CDR3 in DNA: TGTGCCACCAGTGATATGACAGGGGCAGGGGCGGTCCTGACTTTC. Residues: CATSDMTGAGAVLTF.

This sequence joins TRBV18 and TRBJ1-6, with 7 bases that match TRBD1. There are 14 residues in the CDR3. The germline V gene has CDR1 KGHSH and CDR2 LQKENI. Trimming cost V 8 bases and J 7 bases; bases outside gene matches: 8. The DNA of the CDR3 is TGTGCCAGCCGGAATGGACAGGACAATTCACCCCTCCACTTT. This sequence encodes CASRNGQDNSPLHF.

Of note for this clone: Here the CDR3 omits its conserved ending phenylalanine or tryptophan, so a read error is the likely source. The DNA is omitted, as the CDR3 cannot be located on it reliably, and the CDR3 follows TCRdb's listing. The rearrangement joins TRBV6-5 to TRBJ2-7; TRBD1, the table's D call, was not compared with the DNA. Germline V lookup: CDR1 MNHEY, CDR2 SVGAGI. The CDR3 adds up to 11 amino acids, both ends counted. CDR3 residues: CASSYSVDRGI.

This chain joins TRBV7-2 and TRBJ2-2; weak D call: TRBD2 (6 bases). The CDR3 consists of 14 residues. Germline V gene sequence: CDR1 SGHTA, CDR2 FQGNSA. V lost 5 bases and J 2 bases, leaving 9 bases between the germline ends. CDR3 residues: CASSLGTNTGELFF. The DNA of the CDR3 is TGTGCCAGCAGCCTCGGGACTAACACCGGGGAGCTGTTTTTT.

The V call is TRBV18, the J call TRBJ1-2; 8 bases match TRBD1. J was trimmed by 3 bases and V by 4 bases; bases with no gene match: 4. This CDR3 region has 14 residues. The germline gives CDR1 KGHSH, CDR2 LQKENI. The CDR3 DNA reads TGTGCCAGCTCACTACAGGGGGATTACTATGGCTACACCTTC. It codes for CASSLQGDYYGYTF.

This clone was observed a handful of times. V usage is TRBV10-1 and J usage is TRBJ2-2; no clear D. Trimming removed 8 bases from V and 0 bases from J, with 10 bases in between. Germline V lookup: CDR1 WNHNN, CDR2 SYGVQD (reference sequence). The CDR3 is made up of 14 amino acids. Written as DNA, the CDR3 is TGCGCCAGCCGGGTTTATGCGAACACCGGGGAGCTGTTTTTT. Translation: CASRVYANTGELFF.

This rearrangement joins TRBV10-3 to TRBJ2-1, with 7 bases that match TRBD1. Germline trimming cut 5 bases from V and 10 bases from J; bases unmatched to any gene: 11. The CDR3 has 14 amino acids. Looked up from germline, CDR1 is ENHRY and CDR2 is SYGVKD. In DNA form, the CDR3 reads TGTGCCATCAGTAAGACTACAGGGGTTGAGGAGCAGTTCTTC. Amino acid sequence: CAISKTTGVEEQFF.

The V call is TRBV7-9, the J call TRBJ1-1, with 10 bases matching TRBD1. Trimming cost V 5 bases and J 4 bases; bases outside gene matches: 10. CDR1 and CDR2 from the germline V gene are SEHNR and FQNEAQ (reference sequence). CDR3 length equals 16 residues. CDR3 coding DNA: TGTGCCAGCAGCCTTAGTGGGACAGGGGCGGGCACTGAAGCTTTCTTT. This codes for CASSLSGTGAGTEAFF.

The chain uses TRBV27 and TRBJ1-2; D possibly corresponds to TRBD1 (5 bases). The V end was cut by 7 bases, the J end by 3 bases, with 12 bases between. CDR3 length: 13 residues. Germline CDR1 reads MNHEY; CDR2 reads SMNVEV (reference sequence). This CDR3 reads CASKQAFDYGYTF. Written as DNA, the CDR3 is TGTGCCAGCAAACAGGCGTTTGACTATGGCTACACCTTC.

V is TRBV9 and J is TRBJ1-6; the match to TRBD1 covers 9 bases. Germline V gene data show CDR1 as SGDLS and CDR2 as YYNGEE. The length of the CDR3 is 15 residues. V was pared by 4 bases and J by 6 bases, with 5 bases of the junction left unmatched. This chain's CDR3 is CASSPETGGNSPLHF. CDR3 coding DNA: TGTGCCAGCAGCCCAGAGACAGGGGGTAATTCACCCCTCCACTTT.

The DNA of the CDR3 is TGTGCCAGTAGTATCCGGGACTCAATTTCCTGGGGCTACACCTTC. Translating it yields CASSIRDSISWGYTF. The gene calls are TRBV19 and TRBJ1-2; perhaps TRBD1 as D (5 bases). Looked up from germline, CDR1 is LNHDA and CDR2 is SQIVND (reference sequence). The CDR3 is 15 amino acids. V was trimmed by 3 bases and J by 8 bases, leaving 19 bases between them.

V gene TRBV11-2 combines with J gene TRBJ1-4, with TRBD1 as a possible D gene (5 bases). V lost 5 bases and J 6 bases, leaving 22 bases between the germline ends. The CDR3 runs 17 residues. In germline, CDR1 is SGHAT, CDR2 FQNNGV. CDR3 residues: CASSGWGWGANDEKLFF. CDR3 bases: TGTGCCAGCAGCGGGTGGGGCTGGGGCGCGAATGATGAAAAACTGTTTTTT.

This sequence joins TRBV19 and TRBJ2-7; tentative D call: TRBD1 (5 bases). The CDR3 covers 11 residues. The germline CDR1 and CDR2 sequences are LNHDA and SQIVND (reference sequence). V lost 8 bases to trimming and J lost 6 bases, with 11 bases between them. CDR3 nucleotide sequence: TGTGCCAGTGACAGTTCAGGCGAGCAGTACTTC. Protein: CASDSSGEQYF.

The V and J genes are TRBV3-1 (or the pseudogene TRBV3-2) and TRBJ2-1; D perhaps matches TRBD1 (6 bases). With 4 bases removed from V and 0 bases from J, the gap between germline ends came to 13 bases. This CDR3 comprises 16 residues. Germline V gives CDR1 LGHDT, CDR2 YNNKEL (reference sequence). The CDR3, as DNA: TGTGCCAGCAGCCCCCAGGGGCCCTACTCCTACAATGAGCAGTTCTTC. This codes for CASSPQGPYSYNEQFF.

This sequence joins TRBV5-1 and TRBJ2-1; 9 bases line up with TRBD2. The V and J ends lost 0 bases and 4 bases, in that order; junction bases with no gene match: 2. This CDR3 has 15 amino acids. From germline, CDR1 is SGHRS and CDR2 YFSETQ. Here the CDR3 DNA reads TGCGCCAGCAGCTTGGATAGCGGGGGTTACAATGAGCAGTTCTTC. Its protein product is CASSLDSGGYNEQFF.

This clone has only one observation. The CDR3 region is CASSRQGNSYTF. The CDR3 coding sequence is TGTGCCAGCAGTCGACAGGGGAACAGCTACACCTTC. The chain joins TRBV27 to TRBJ1-2, with TRBD1 matching over 8 bases. V was pared by 5 bases and J by 9 bases, with 5 bases of the junction left unmatched. The CDR3 spans 12 residues. Germline CDR1 and CDR2: MNHEY and SMNVEV (reference sequence).